This entry concerns a single TCR beta chain. Antigen specificity is unknown. The sample originates from a study of OX40 agonist ivuxolimab in advanced cancers. Study summary: Recorded diagnoses for dose-escalation patients were hepatocellular carcinoma, melanoma, renal cell or head and neck cancer.

Clones were read by immunoSEQ multiplex PCR, and TCRdb kept only the in-frame ones, dropping some. The table lists about 52,000 clones, over 80% of them singletons. The germline gives CDR1 KGHSH, CDR2 LQKENI. The CDR3 totals 16 residues. With 3 bases clipped from V and 4 bases from J, the junction kept 6 bases outside the gene matches. The study, taken as a whole, reports: Expanded clones were, on average, more numerous in CD8+ T cells than in CD4+.

Autoimmune disease history or systemic immunosuppression led to patients being barred. The source of this sequence is an adult with an advanced solid tumor such as melanoma, head and neck, liver or kidney cancer. Sequencing was performed on CD4+ or CD8+ T cells sorted from blood, taken in a trial of the OX40 agonist ivuxolimab. The rearrangement links TRBV18 to TRBJ2-2, with 9 bases fitting TRBD2. This CDR3 is CASSPSAGGPTGELFF. The CDR3 DNA is TGTGCCAGCTCACCTTCAGCGGGAGGCCCCACCGGGGAGCTGTTTTTT.